This is a list of T cell receptor beta chains from one sample in a study of blood T cell repertoires in COVID-19. The data were produced by immunoSEQ multiplex PCR, yet TCRdb's version contains in-frame clones alone and is incomplete. The sample comprises about 160,000 clones, 80% to 90% of which are singletons, and about 0.95% rests with the top ten. The sequenced material came from peripheral blood. The receptors originated from a man aged 40-49 years with acute or convalescent COVID-19. Each CDR3 is given with its conserved first and last residue. Fields, in order: V gene, J gene, CDR3 protein.

TRBV25-1	TRBJ2-2	CASSASTYTGELFF
TRBV29-1	TRBJ1-2	CSGLLGLYGYTF
TRBV19	TRBJ1-3	CASAGQGDPGNTIYF
TRBV28	TRBJ1-5	CASSPQGRPQHF
TRBV2	TRBJ1-4	CASIGRQGFEKLFF
TRBV6-5	TRBJ2-1	CASNGWGGNNEQFF
TRBV5-6	TRBJ1-5	CASSPWGGQPQHF
TRBV7-2	TRBJ1-6	CASTSGLSPLHF
TRBV28	TRBJ2-7	CASRPGLAGPRGEQYF
TRBV5-1	TRBJ2-3	CASTLSGAPMDTQYF
TRBV30	TRBJ2-1	CAWSSGEPEQFF
TRBV4-1	TRBJ1-2	CASSQDSQGTSYGYTF
TRBV7-3	TRBJ2-1	CASSVGTGLVQFF
TRBV7-9	TRBJ1-3	CASSPVRGARGNTIYF
TRBV5-1	TRBJ1-2	CASSPGYGDGYTF
TRBV19	TRBJ2-3	CASSPTTDTQYF
TRBV6-5	TRBJ1-5	CASRMDRNQPQHF
TRBV3-1/TRBV3-2	TRBJ2-3	CASSPRQGAADTQYF
TRBV7-8	TRBJ1-3	CASSLYGPEDTIYF
TRBV6-5	TRBJ1-2	CANDSPDRDGYTF
TRBV5-1	TRBJ1-3	CASSGQDATSGNTIYF
TRBV10-1	TRBJ1-2	CASRTLPGQGQEGYTF
TRBV3-1/TRBV3-2	TRBJ1-5	CASSQEQEQPQHF
TRBV7-9	TRBJ2-5	CASSYRGQETQYF
TRBV19	TRBJ1-6	CASSHSLGGSYNSPLHF
TRBV9	TRBJ2-7	CASSVGLGPGYEQYF
TRBV2	TRBJ1-3	CASSLTGTSGNTIYF
TRBV13	TRBJ2-2	CASSFGQGTGELFF
TRBV13	TRBJ1-1	CASSYYTKASSMNTEAFF
TRBV5-6	TRBJ1-2	CASGQVNYGYTF
TRBV6-6	TRBJ1-2	CASSFLQGLYGYTF
TRBV2	TRBJ1-3	CASSEGTDNSGNTIYF
TRBV25-1	TRBJ2-3	CASSESRTSGAQYF
TRBV19	TRBJ1-1	CASSIDDLGGRAFF
TRBV9	TRBJ1-2	CASSQNYGYTF
TRBV12-3/TRBV12-4	TRBJ1-1	CASSLSVSGAFF